This T cell receptor (beta chain) was documented in a study of patients and donors after allogeneic stem cell transplantation. One entry per CDR3 protein results from TCRdb running MiXCR on the RT-PCR reads. The sample shows hundreds of thousands of distinct CDR3 sequences, 12% to 15% of them seen only once. This clonotype has at least ten counts. V was shortened by 4 bases and J by 2 bases, with 7 bases between the two germline ends. The CDR3 contains 13 residues. CDR1 and CDR2 (germline): SGHTA, FQGTGA. This clonotype was sampled from a human donor who was either an allogeneic HSCT recipient or a stem cell or donor lymphocyte infusion donor (not recorded which). It is not recorded whose cells these are; they may come from a transplant donor. The rearrangement uses TRBV7-3 and TRBJ2-3; D call uncertain. Specimen: blood, either unsorted or a sorted T cell fraction (not recorded which). The DNA for the CDR3 is TGTGCCAGCAGCTCCCAGAACACAGATACGCAGTATTTT. Protein sequence: CASSSQNTDTQYF.